This TCR beta chain was profiled in a study of Ad26.COV2.S vaccination and SARS-CoV-2 variants. The study, taken as a whole, reports: Among vaccine recipients, spike-specific TCR breadth exceeded that of placebo recipients.

In the case of this clone: Its cognate antigen is unknown.

This sample's treatment: over 15 received Ad26.COV2.S at low or high dose, single or two shots; 5 received placebo; per-sample allocation not given. Specimen acquisition occurred on day 63 following the initial vaccine or placebo injection. The table came from immunoSEQ multiplex PCR; TCRdb's copy has only in-frame clones and leaves some out. The sample includes hundreds of thousands of clones, about 87% of them seen just once. This clonotype was obtained from a person between 18 and 65 years old who received the Ad26.COV2.S COVID-19 vaccine or a placebo. This material consisted of peripheral blood, taken in a trial of Ad26.COV2.S vaccine versus placebo.

The CDR3 bases are TGTGCCAGCAGGGCGCTAGACTGGGGGTATTACAACACCGGGGAGCTGTTTTTT. As protein: CASRALDWGYYNTGELFF. J is TRBJ2-2 and V is TRBV2; TRBD1 or TRBD2 may be the D gene (5 bases each). The CDR3 has 18 amino acids. Germline V CDR1 and CDR2: SNHLY, FYNNEI. The V gene lost 6 bases and the J gene lost 2 bases, with 22 bases spanning the gap.